This entry lists 11 T cell receptor beta chains sequenced from one sample in a study of T-cell reconstitution after alpha-beta-depleted transplantation in children. The TCRbeta library incorporated unique molecular identifiers. TCRdb re-derived calls from the PCR reads in MiXCR, one entry per CDR3 protein. The data show 300,000 to 400,000 distinct CDR3 sequences, over 20% seen once. The specimen comprised PBMCs, mostly from graft donor cells, sampled 180 days after TCRalphabeta/CD19-depleted stem cell transplant. These receptors all stem from a male patient aged 10-17 years who had a stem cell transplant for acute lymphoblastic leukemia, so the T cells may come from the graft donor.

This sequence joins TRBV5-1 and TRBJ1-4; D possibly corresponds to TRBD1 (5 bases). V lost 4 bases to trimming and J lost 8 bases, with 18 bases between them. CDR3 size: 15 residues. CDR1 is SGHRS and CDR2 is YFSETQ in the germline V gene. For the CDR3, the DNA is TGCGCCAGCAGCCTGACGGGACGGCTTAAGGAAAAACTGTTTTTT. It specifies CASSLTGRLKEKLFF.

The chain carries TRBV6-1 and TRBJ2-7, with TRBD2 matching over 11 bases. This CDR3 is built from 18 residues. V shed 4 bases and J 2 bases; nucleotides not matched to a gene: 13. In germline, CDR1 is MNHNS, CDR2 SASEGT. DNA for the CDR3: TGTGCCAGCAGTGTGTGGACTAGCGGGCCCAGCGGGACCTACGAGCAGTACTTC. This translates into CASSVWTSGPSGTYEQYF.

The chain couples TRBV5-1 to TRBJ2-1; 7 bases agree with TRBD2. This CDR3 is 13 amino acids long. Germline V CDR1 and CDR2: SGHRS, YFSETQ. The ends lost 4 bases at V and 7 bases at J; junction bases unmatched: 5. CDR3 bases: TGCGCCAGCAGCAGACTAGCCCCTAATGAGCAGTTCTTC. Translation: CASSRLAPNEQFF.

This clonotype has at least ten counts. The CDR3 loop reads CASSFQVNFEAFF. The CDR3 bases are TGTGCCAGCAGCTTCCAGGTGAACTTTGAAGCTTTCTTT. The chain has TRBV5-5 and TRBJ1-1, with D hard to call. The CDR3 length is 13 residues. The V gene lost 2 bases and the J gene lost 7 bases, with 12 bases spanning the gap. Germline V lookup: CDR1 SGHKS, CDR2 YYEKEE (reference sequence).

This clonotype was detected a few times. The chain has TRBV12-5 and TRBJ2-2; 14 bases are shared with TRBD2. Germline loops: CDR1 LGHNT, CDR2 FRNRAP. The CDR3 runs 16 residues. The V gene end was trimmed by 4 bases and the J gene end by 6 bases; junction bases not matched to a gene: 4. Here the CDR3 reads CASGSTSGRAAGELFF. The CDR3 coding sequence is TGTGCTAGTGGTTCGACTAGCGGGAGGGCCGCCGGGGAGCTGTTTTTT.

This clonotype showed up just a few times. The chain couples TRBV6-1 to TRBJ2-2; 7 bases are shared with TRBD2. Trimming at V came to 6 bases and at J to 3 bases, leaving 1 base not matched to a gene. Germline CDR1 and CDR2: MNHNS and SASEGT. CDR3 length: 13 residues. The CDR3 sequence: CASSREDTGELFF. The CDR3 bases are TGTGCCAGCAGCCGGGAGGACACCGGGGAGCTGTTTTTT.

The chain has TRBV20-1 and TRBJ2-1, with 7 bases fitting TRBD2. Germline CDR1 reads DFQATT; CDR2 reads SNEGSKA (reference sequence). This CDR3 spans 13 amino acids. The junction had 2 bases not matched to a gene; V was cut back by 1 base and J by 5 bases. CDR3 protein: CSARGTRNNEQFF. The CDR3 bases are TGCAGTGCTAGAGGGACTAGAAACAATGAGCAGTTCTTC.

This clonotype was found a few times. The gene calls are TRBV5-1 and TRBJ1-6; 10 positions agree with TRBD1. Germline CDR1 SGHRS, CDR2 YFSETQ. Germline trimming cut 3 bases from V and 7 bases from J; bases unmatched to any gene: 4. The CDR3 totals 15 residues. In nucleotides, the CDR3 is TGCGCCAGCAGCTACGGGACAGGGGACAATTCACCCCTCCACTTT. Its translation: CASSYGTGDNSPLHF.

This clonotype has a handful of counts. This sequence joins TRBV9 and TRBJ2-2; TRBD2 aligns across 11 bases. The CDR3 loop spans 18 amino acids. The V and J ends lost 5 bases and 4 bases, in that order; junction bases with no gene match: 13. Germline CDR1 is SGDLS and CDR2 is YYNGEE. The CDR3 DNA follows: TGTGCCAGCAGGGGTACTAGCGGGAGCCACAAGGGCACCGGGGAGCTGTTTTTT. Protein product: CASRGTSGSHKGTGELFF.

A few counts support this clonotype. The chain recombines TRBV6-1 with TRBJ2-1; 11 bases map to TRBD2. Germline-derived CDR1 and CDR2 are MNHNS and SASEGT. The CDR3 totals 15 residues. Trimming cost V 6 bases and J 7 bases; bases outside gene matches: 8. The chain's CDR3 is CASRPPSGRSNEQFF. For the CDR3, the DNA is TGTGCCAGCAGACCTCCTAGCGGGAGGAGTAATGAGCAGTTCTTC.

This clonotype has only a few counts. The J gene is TRBJ1-5, the V gene TRBV20-1; D is perhaps TRBD1 (5 bases). Germline V CDR1 and CDR2: DFQATT, SNEGSKA (reference sequence). Trimming stripped 7 bases from V and 5 bases from J, with 15 bases between. This CDR3 region has 13 residues. CDR3 in amino acids: CSGRGASHQPQHF. The CDR3 DNA reads TGCAGTGGACGCGGGGCAAGTCATCAGCCCCAGCATTTT.